These T cell receptor beta chains were read from a single sample in a study of graft-versus-host responses after intestinal transplantation. Profiling relied on immunoSEQ multiplex PCR, and the TCRdb table lists in-frame clones only, not all of them. This table has approximately 39,000 clones, around 94% appearing once. These TCRs' antigens remain unknown. The specimen was unstimulated CD4+ T cells sorted from spleen or lymph node cells, collected before transplant. The source is a human donor who was the organ donor for an intestinal transplant. The CDR3 runs from the conserved cysteine through the conserved F or W. Fields, in order: V gene, D gene, J gene, clone size, CDR3 protein, CDR3 DNA. A D gene is named only where the DNA matches it firmly. Size tells how often a clone was seen (once, few, many) or the class of an expanded clone, and some rows leave it out.

V gene: TRBV6-5
D gene: NA
J gene: TRBJ2-2
clone size: NA
CDR3 protein: CASRPIQGWELFF
CDR3 DNA: TGTGCCAGCAGACCCATCCAGGGGTGGGAGCTGTTTTTT

V gene: TRBV6-6
D gene: NA
J gene: TRBJ1-5
clone size: few
CDR3 protein: CASSYWGGKNQPQHF
CDR3 DNA: TGTGCCAGCAGTTACTGGGGGGGGAAGAATCAGCCCCAGCATTTT

V gene: TRBV15
D gene: TRBD1
J gene: TRBJ2-6
clone size: NA
CDR3 protein: CATSSRTGAHSGANVLTF
CDR3 DNA: TGTGCCACCAGCAGCAGGACAGGGGCGCACTCTGGGGCCAACGTCCTGACTTTC

V gene: TRBV25-1
D gene: NA
J gene: TRBJ2-1
clone size: once
CDR3 protein: CASSMFGVDEQFF
CDR3 DNA: TGTGCCAGCAGTATGTTCGGGGTGGATGAGCAGTTCTTC

V gene: TRBV4-1
D gene: TRBD1
J gene: TRBJ2-6
clone size: NA
CDR3 protein: CASSQDTGGWSGANVLTF
CDR3 DNA: TGCGCCAGCAGCCAAGATACAGGGGGCTGGTCTGGGGCCAACGTCCTGACTTTC

V gene: TRBV6-5
D gene: TRBD1
J gene: TRBJ2-7
clone size: NA
CDR3 protein: CASSLTGGFYEQYF
CDR3 DNA: TGTGCCAGCAGTCTGACAGGGGGGTTCTACGAGCAGTACTTC

V gene: TRBV5-1
D gene: TRBD2
J gene: TRBJ2-7
clone size: NA
CDR3 protein: CASSPRVAGALYEQYF
CDR3 DNA: TGCGCCAGCAGCCCCCGGGTAGCGGGGGCCCTCTACGAGCAGTACTTC

V gene: TRBV5-1
D gene: NA
J gene: TRBJ2-3
clone size: NA
CDR3 protein: CASRGTPWGTDTQYF
CDR3 DNA: TGCGCCAGCAGGGGGACTCCGTGGGGCACAGATACGCAGTATTTT

V gene: TRBV4-1
D gene: TRBD2
J gene: TRBJ2-3
clone size: NA
CDR3 protein: CASSLGSGTPPDTQYF
CDR3 DNA: TGCGCCAGCAGCCTAGGCAGCGGGACTCCCCCAGATACGCAGTATTTT

V gene: TRBV21-1
D gene: NA
J gene: TRBJ1-5
clone size: NA
CDR3 protein: CASSKEQGGNQPQHF
CDR3 DNA: TGTGCCAGCAGCAAAGAACAGGGGGGCAATCAGCCCCAGCATTTT

V gene: TRBV4-2
D gene: NA
J gene: TRBJ1-4
clone size: NA
CDR3 protein: CASSPLNRIATNEKLFF
CDR3 DNA: TGTGCCAGCAGCCCCCTTAACCGCATTGCAACTAATGAAAAACTGTTTTTT

V gene: TRBV6-5
D gene: TRBD1
J gene: TRBJ1-2
clone size: NA
CDR3 protein: CASSYGTGGLYGYTF
CDR3 DNA: TGTGCCAGCAGTTACGGGACAGGGGGACTTTATGGCTACACCTTC

V gene: TRBV7-2
D gene: TRBD1
J gene: TRBJ1-1
clone size: NA
CDR3 protein: CASSWETGFNTEAFF
CDR3 DNA: TGTGCCAGCAGCTGGGAGACAGGGTTTAACACTGAAGCTTTCTTT

V gene: TRBV9
D gene: NA
J gene: TRBJ2-7
clone size: NA
CDR3 protein: CASSVGAAGQENEQYF
CDR3 DNA: TGTGCCAGCAGCGTAGGGGCGGCAGGGCAGGAAAACGAGCAGTACTTC

V gene: TRBV19
D gene: TRBD1
J gene: TRBJ1-2
clone size: NA
CDR3 protein: CATTGEDSGWSEGYTF
CDR3 DNA: TGTGCCACGACAGGGGAGGATTCGGGTTGGTCTGAAGGCTACACCTTC

V gene: TRBV4-1
D gene: NA
J gene: TRBJ1-2
clone size: NA
CDR3 protein: CASSQADYGYTF
CDR3 DNA: TGCGCCAGCAGCCAAGCTGACTATGGCTACACCTTC

V gene: TRBV7-9
D gene: TRBD2
J gene: TRBJ2-1
clone size: NA
CDR3 protein: CASSLRTSGDYNEQFF
CDR3 DNA: TGTGCCAGCAGCTTAAGGACTAGCGGGGACTACAATGAGCAGTTCTTC

V gene: TRBV19
D gene: NA
J gene: TRBJ1-5
clone size: NA
CDR3 protein: CASSLPLQGRDQPQHF
CDR3 DNA: TGTGCCAGTAGTTTACCCTTACAGGGAAGGGATCAGCCCCAGCATTTT

V gene: TRBV9
D gene: TRBD1
J gene: TRBJ1-2
clone size: NA
CDR3 protein: CASSPNPTGSYGYTF
CDR3 DNA: TGTGCCAGCAGCCCAAACCCGACAGGGAGCTATGGCTACACCTTC

V gene: TRBV18
D gene: TRBD1
J gene: TRBJ1-2
clone size: NA
CDR3 protein: CASSPGQDHMGYTF
CDR3 DNA: TGTGCCAGCTCACCGGGACAGGACCATATGGGCTACACCTTC